This TCR beta chain is drawn from a study of T cell repertoires in cytomegalovirus infection. Study information: Matching HLA type, along with CMV infection, was indicated by public TCR beta signatures.

The germline V gene encodes CDR1 MDHEN and CDR2 SYDVKM. V dropped 4 bases and J dropped 7; count of bases not matched to a gene: 10. This CDR3 has 15 amino acids. Study findings and constraints: CMV carriers having the relevant HLA were flagged by cumulative public TCR beta family frequency. HLA-C-restricted TCR beta clonotypes specific for CMV led the ex vivo response.

In regard to this clonotype: Its antigen remains unidentified.

A single record per CDR3 protein comes from TCRdb applying MiXCR to the reads. The sample contains around 130,000 distinct CDR3 sequences, 24% of which appear only once. Sequenced sample: PBMCs, sequenced either directly or after in vitro stimulation (not recorded which). This clonotype originated in a human donor in good health (CMV status not recorded). Some clones in this sample may be carry-over from other donors' samples. The chain joins TRBV28 to TRBJ1-2, with TRBD1 matching over 9 bases. CDR3 in DNA: TGTGCCAGCAGTTCGCCGGGACAGGGAGGCTTTGGCTACACCTTC. Encoded protein: CASSSPGQGGFGYTF.